This is a list of T cell receptor beta chains from one sample in a study of T cell changes during pregnancy in multiple sclerosis. Generated by immunoSEQ multiplex PCR, the TCRdb table keeps only in-frame clones and is missing some. The sample shows tens of thousands of clones, more than 85% of them seen only once. Sample: CD4+ T cells from peripheral blood mononuclear cells, taken in the third trimester of pregnancy. These receptors all stem from a female donor in good health, enrolled as a control in a pregnancy study. Both conserved end residues are part of each CDR3. D genes are given only for firm matches. The size of a clone is reported for some rows only, either as once, few or many, or as a class for expanded clones.

J,D,V,size,CDR3
TRBJ1-1,NA,TRBV7-3,NA,CASSPGDGRTEAFF
TRBJ2-2,TRBD2,TRBV6-4,NA,CASSDSGTRWNTGELFF
TRBJ1-1,NA,TRBV6-5,NA,CASSQSGRTEAFF
TRBJ1-6,NA,TRBV28,NA,CASRGAGPYNSPLHF
TRBJ2-7,NA,TRBV7-8,NA,CASSLAGRISEQYF
TRBJ1-2,NA,TRBV19,NA,CASSYRAGSGYTF
TRBJ2-5,TRBD1,TRBV9,NA,CASSVRTGGQETQYF
TRBJ2-4,NA,TRBV2,NA,CASSELSPNIQYF
TRBJ1-1,NA,TRBV30,NA,CAWSVRGWGNTEAFF
TRBJ2-3,NA,TRBV7-2,NA,CASSSTFSTDTQYF
TRBJ1-5,NA,TRBV6-6,NA,CASRGNQPQHF
TRBJ2-3,TRBD2,TRBV2,NA,CASRRRTRNTDTQYF
TRBJ2-5,TRBD2,TRBV15,once,CATSSKVSAFAGGPKTQYF
TRBJ1-5,NA,TRBV7-2,NA,CASSLFRQVYQPQHF
TRBJ1-2,TRBD1,TRBV7-2,NA,CASSFKQGVNYGYTF
TRBJ2-5,TRBD2,TRBV7-2,NA,CASRTGLAGGLQETQYF
TRBJ2-1,TRBD1,TRBV7-3,NA,CASSPGQGLSNEQFF
TRBJ1-2,TRBD1,TRBV7-9,NA,CASSGSGTGGGYTF
TRBJ2-5,TRBD1,TRBV9,NA,CASSGRGTGPQETQYF
TRBJ2-5,TRBD2,TRBV4-2,NA,CASSQDARSGGAKTQYF
TRBJ2-1,TRBD1,TRBV5-8,once,CASSRAFGTVYNEQFF
TRBJ1-2,TRBD1,TRBV16,NA,CASSPRQGLSYGYTF
TRBJ1-1,NA,TRBV28,NA,CASSITQNTEAFF
TRBJ1-4,NA,TRBV7-8,NA,CASSGQVLNEKLFF
TRBJ2-2,TRBD1,TRBV7-2,NA,CASSPLGQGIVGGELFF
TRBJ1-4,NA,TRBV7-2,NA,CASSLGGPGEKLFF
TRBJ1-1,TRBD1,TRBV18,NA,CASSSYRGENTEAFF
TRBJ1-5,NA,TRBV4-2,NA,CASSQDGQPNQPQHF
TRBJ1-1,TRBD1,TRBV7-2,NA,CASSFQGVGTEAFF
TRBJ2-1,NA,TRBV10-2,NA,CASRSGGISYNEQFF
TRBJ2-5,TRBD1,TRBV19,NA,CASSGGQVARETQYF
TRBJ1-2,TRBD1,TRBV28,NA,CASSLLGTGYNYGYTF
TRBJ2-2,TRBD1,TRBV6-1,NA,CASSEARGGTGDSGELFF
TRBJ2-1,NA,TRBV19,NA,CASSIEGFSYNEQFF
TRBJ2-1,TRBD2,TRBV4-1,once,CASSPAGAFNSYNEQFF
TRBJ1-6,NA,TRBV9,NA,CASSGLPTQSSPLHF
TRBJ1-2,NA,TRBV2,NA,CASSGEGGRAFGNYGYTF
TRBJ2-1,TRBD1,TRBV28,once,CASSPSGTGVSNEQFF
TRBJ1-6,NA,TRBV28,NA,CASTKSPGNSPLHF
TRBJ2-2,NA,TRBV7-2,NA,CASSSPGPGELFF
TRBJ2-1,TRBD1,TRBV6-1,NA,CASSADRGYNEQFF
TRBJ2-7,NA,TRBV25-1,NA,CASSELGGLYEQYF
TRBJ1-2,NA,TRBV11-2,NA,CASSLVSMQGGGYTF
TRBJ2-1,NA,TRBV5-6,NA,CASSFLRNEQFF
TRBJ2-3,TRBD1,TRBV18,once,CASSPPGGHTDTQYF
TRBJ2-2,NA,TRBV14,NA,CASSPWATGELFF
TRBJ1-5,TRBD1,TRBV7-9,NA,CASSPDRGKQPQHF
TRBJ1-1,NA,TRBV29-1,NA,CSVEDLGANTEAFF
TRBJ1-5,NA,TRBV6-5,NA,CASSIDRNNNQPQHF
TRBJ2-7,NA,TRBV5-4,NA,CASSRRTGDSYEQYF
TRBJ1-1,TRBD1,TRBV7-9,NA,CASSPGTAYTEAFF
TRBJ1-2,NA,TRBV15,NA,CATSRQGGGGGYTF
TRBJ1-2,TRBD1,TRBV29-1,NA,CSVVRGANYGYTF
TRBJ1-2,TRBD1,TRBV29-1,NA,CSVADRVDYGYTF
TRBJ1-4,NA,TRBV6-5,NA,CASSPPGGEKLFF
TRBJ2-5,TRBD2,TRBV5-1,NA,CASSRMGLAGAQETQYF
TRBJ2-1,TRBD2,TRBV4-3,NA,CASSQQLAGVYNEQFF
TRBJ1-3,NA,TRBV27,NA,CASSTRQRNTIYF
TRBJ2-1,TRBD2,TRBV30,NA,CAWRPRGAGGYNEQFF
TRBJ2-1,TRBD1,TRBV4-2,NA,CASSKSRDRGGEQFF